One and the same sample provided the 23 T cell receptor beta chains below, sequenced in a study of spatial heterogeneity in lung cancer. TCRdb itself ran the 5' RACE reads through MiXCR, one entry per CDR3 protein. This repertoire shows 26,000 or so distinct CDR3 sequences, about 13% found once; its top ten account for roughly 24%. Indicated time point: sample taken at primary tumor resection. In each case, whole RNA from tumor, nontumor lung or frozen PBMC was sequenced unsorted. The specimen was PBMCs, collected at surgery. These receptors were taken from a female donor with early-stage non-small cell lung cancer.

This clonotype has at least ten counts. V is TRBV20-1 and J is TRBJ1-5; 7 nucleotides align to TRBD1. V lost 3 bases to trimming and J lost 3 bases; unmatched junction nucleotides: 8. Germline values: CDR1 DFQATT, CDR2 SNEGSKA (reference sequence). The CDR3 is 15 amino acids. In nucleotides, the CDR3 is TGCAGTGCTAGCCCGCTAGACAGGGTCAATCAGCCCCAGCATTTT. Translation gives CSASPLDRVNQPQHF.

V is TRBV6-2 or TRBV6-3 and J is TRBJ2-7; tentatively, D is TRBD2 (5 bases). CDR1 MNHEY and CDR2 SVGEGT come from the germline V gene. Trimming cost V 5 bases and J 1 base, with 18 bases left between them. The CDR3 extends over 16 amino acids. The CDR3 DNA sequence: TGTGCCAGCAGTACCAACCTAGCTGACATATCCTACGAGCAGTACTTC. Protein: CASSTNLADISYEQYF.

This sequence joins TRBV7-2 and TRBJ2-3; D is uncertain. Germline V gene data show CDR1 as SGHTA and CDR2 as FQGNSA. V lost 1 base, J lost 3 bases, and 14 bases lay in between. The CDR3 sequence is 16 residues long. The CDR3 coding sequence is TGTGCCAGCAGCTTAGTTATCGTTGTTGGGACAGATACGCAGTATTTT. Its protein product is CASSLVIVVGTDTQYF.

The sample holds many counts of this clonotype. The chain links TRBV7-2 to TRBJ1-2, with 8 bases lining up with TRBD1. V gave up 1 base and J gave up 7 bases; unmatched junction bases: 8. The CDR3 length is 15 residues. Germline-derived CDR1 and CDR2 are SGHTA and FQGNSA. CDR3 sequence (DNA): TGTGCCAGCAGCTTAGTGGTCAGGGGGCTAAGTGGCTACACCTTC. This translates into CASSLVVRGLSGYTF.

This chain uses TRBV7-8 with TRBJ2-5; 8 bases are a match to TRBD1. Per germline, CDR1 SGHVS and CDR2 FQNEAQ. V lost 5 bases to trimming and J lost 2 bases; unmatched junction nucleotides: 1. This CDR3 is built from 13 residues. For the CDR3, the DNA is TGTGCCAGCAGCCGACAGGGGCAAGAGACCCAGTACTTC. Translated, it gives CASSRQGQETQYF.

This clonotype appeared many times. This chain connects TRBV5-4 to TRBJ2-1, with 7 nucleotides matching TRBD2. This CDR3 has 15 amino acids. Germline V gene data show CDR1 as SGHNT and CDR2 as YYREEE (reference sequence). V lost 4 bases and J lost 7; bases outside the gene matches: 11. CDR3 DNA sequence: TGTGCCAGCAGCCCTTTGCGGGGGATGTTTAATGAGCAGTTCTTC. Translating gives CASSPLRGMFNEQFF.

This clonotype came up many times. The chain carries TRBV6-5 and TRBJ2-1; possible D gene TRBD1, 6 bases. This CDR3 is built from 14 residues. V was clipped by 8 bases and J by 0 bases, with 11 bases between them. Looked up from germline, CDR1 is MNHEY and CDR2 is SVGAGI. CDR3 sequence reads: CASGQGTSYNEQFF. The CDR3 coding sequence is TGTGCCAGCGGGCAGGGGACCTCCTACAATGAGCAGTTCTTC.

This clonotype was detected many times. This rearrangement joins TRBV7-2 to TRBJ2-5; TRBD1 aligns across 8 bases. J lost 5 bases, V lost 2 bases, and 4 bases had no gene match. CDR1 and CDR2 from the germline V gene are SGHTA and FQGNSA. The CDR3 sequence is 14 residues long. In DNA form, the CDR3 reads TGTGCCAGCAGCTTACCGGGACAGGTGGAGACCCAGTACTTC. Translating gives CASSLPGQVETQYF.

The CDR3 reads CASSLVSGASEQFF. The CDR3 DNA reads as TGTGCCAGCAGCTTAGTAAGCGGGGCGAGTGAGCAGTTCTTC. This chain links TRBV11-3 with TRBJ2-1; 7 bases align to TRBD2. The germline gives CDR1 SGHNT, CDR2 YENEEA. J gave up 9 bases and V 1 base, and 6 bases lay outside the gene matches. The CDR3 has 14 residues.

This clonotype has a count of ten or more. The genes are TRBV7-9 and TRBJ2-7; 10 bases line up with TRBD1. CDR3 size: 14 residues. CDR1 is SEHNR, CDR2 FQNEAQ, per germline (reference sequence). The junction had 5 bases not matched to a gene; V was cut back by 5 bases and J by 4 bases. CDR3 nucleotides: TGTGCCAGCAGCCCTGGGACAGGGGTTTACGAGCAGTACTTC. Translated, it gives CASSPGTGVYEQYF.

By share, this clonotype counts as medium-sized. This sequence joins TRBV7-8 and TRBJ1-1; possible D gene TRBD1, 5 bases. V lost 5 bases and J lost 3, with 13 bases in between. Germline V gives CDR1 SGHVS, CDR2 FQNEAQ. The CDR3 is made up of 14 amino acids. The chain's CDR3 is CASSADRLDTEAFF. CDR3 nucleotide sequence: TGTGCCAGCAGCGCAGACAGATTGGACACTGAAGCTTTCTTT. Filled out from reference TRBV7-8 and TRBJ1-1, the complete variable domain reads GAGVSQSPRYKVAKRGQDVALRCDPISGHVSLFWYQQALGQGPEFLTYFQNEAQLDKSGLPSDRFFAERPEGSVSTLKIQRTQQEDSAVYLCASSADRLDTEAFFGQGTRLTVV.

This sequence joins TRBV12-3 or TRBV12-4 and TRBJ1-2; D gene uncertain. V lost 5 bases and J 4 bases, leaving 14 bases between the germline ends. This CDR3 has 14 residues. In nucleotides, the CDR3 is TGTGCCAGCAGTATTAAGTGGTTACCCTATGGCTACACCTTC. Protein product: CASSIKWLPYGYTF.

This clonotype showed up just a few times. The chain employs TRBV7-9 and TRBJ2-7, with 10 nucleotides matching TRBD2. Per germline, CDR1 SEHNR and CDR2 FQNEAQ (reference sequence). V lost 5 bases to trimming and J lost 4 bases; unmatched junction nucleotides: 14. This CDR3 is 17 amino acids long. In nucleotides, the CDR3 is TGTGCCAGCAGCCAACCCCTAGGCGTAGCGGGAGGTTACGAGCAGTACTTC. This translates into CASSQPLGVAGGYEQYF.

This clonotype was counted many times. The chain is built from TRBV20-1 and TRBJ2-5, with unresolved D. Germline loops: CDR1 DFQATT, CDR2 SNEGSKA (reference sequence). V lost 3 bases to trimming and J lost 2 bases, with 4 bases between them. The CDR3 is 11 amino acids. The CDR3 nucleotides are TGCAGTGCTAGTGCTCAAGAGACCCAGTACTTC. Protein: CSASAQETQYF.

This clonotype has at least ten counts. The J gene is TRBJ2-1, the V gene TRBV19, with 10 bases identical to TRBD2. Germline V gene sequence: CDR1 LNHDA, CDR2 SQIVND (reference sequence). The CDR3 sequence is 15 residues long. Trimming at V came to 3 bases and at J to 6 bases, leaving 5 bases not matched to a gene. CDR3 DNA sequence: TGTGCCAGTAGTATTTCTAGCGGGAGTATCAATGAGCAGTTCTTC. As protein: CASSISSGSINEQFF.

The chain links TRBV7-8 to TRBJ2-1, with TRBD2 identical over 9 bases. Germline-derived CDR1 and CDR2 are SGHVS and FQNEAQ. V shed 1 base and J 4 bases; nucleotides not matched to a gene: 11. This CDR3 region has 18 residues. CDR3 protein: CASSLGFAGGPLYNEQFF. CDR3 DNA: TGTGCCAGCAGCTTAGGTTTTGCGGGAGGGCCTCTGTACAATGAGCAGTTCTTC.

Note on this clonotype: This clone may be a read error of a much larger clone one base away. V gene TRBV4-3 combines with J gene TRBJ2-3; D gene uncertain. Trimming left V 3 bases short and J 7 bases short, with 8 bases between. Germline assignment: CDR1 LGHNA and CDR2 YSLEER. This CDR3 has 12 residues. CDR3 in DNA: TGCGCCAGCAGCCACGGGTCAAATACGCAGTATTTT. It codes for CASSHGSNTQYF.

This chain joins TRBV7-2 and TRBJ1-6; maybe TRBD1 (6 bases). In germline, CDR1 is SGHTA, CDR2 FQGNSA. Trimming removed 0 bases at V and 5 bases at J, with 11 bases between. The CDR3 consists of 16 residues. CDR3 bases: TGTGCCAGCAGCTTAGCTTCAGGGGCTAATAATTCACCCCTCCACTTT. Protein: CASSLASGANNSPLHF.

This rearrangement joins TRBV5-1 to TRBJ1-5, with 7 bases lining up with TRBD1. The CDR3 runs 15 residues. V shed 0 bases, J shed 6 bases, and the junction held 6 bases outside the gene matches. Germline CDR1 is SGHRS and CDR2 is YFSETQ. CDR3 nucleotide sequence: TGCGCCAGCAGCTTGGAAGGGGGCGCGGGTCAGCCCCAGCATTTT. Its protein is CASSLEGGAGQPQHF.

This clonotype has a count of ten or more. The rearrangement uses TRBV4-3 and TRBJ2-1, with 9 positions matching TRBD2. Germline loops: CDR1 LGHNA, CDR2 YSLEER. This CDR3 region has 16 residues. The trim removed 0 bases at V and 8 bases at J, leaving 8 bases unmatched. The CDR3, as DNA: TGCGCCAGCAGCCAAGATCTAGCGGGACTAATCGATGAGCAGTTCTTC. Translated: CASSQDLAGLIDEQFF.

This clonotype was recorded many times. This sequence joins TRBV7-2 and TRBJ2-3; a possible D gene is TRBD2 (6 bases). The CDR3 contains 13 residues. CDR1 and CDR2 (germline): SGHTA, FQGNSA. V was pared by 0 bases and J by 7 bases, with 8 bases between. In DNA form, the CDR3 reads TGTGCCAGCAGCTTAGCGGGGGGAAATACGCAGTATTTT. It specifies CASSLAGGNTQYF. Using reference TRBV7-2 and TRBJ2-3 for the parts outside the CDR3, the full variable domain is GAGVSQSPSNKVTEKGKDVELRCDPISGHTALYWYRQSLGQGLEFLIYFQGNSAPDKSGLPSDRFSAERTGGSVSTLTIQRTQQEDSAVYLCASSLAGGNTQYFGPGTRLTVL.

V usage is TRBV12-3 or TRBV12-4 and J usage is TRBJ2-1; 8 nucleotides line up with TRBD2. The V and J ends lost 2 bases and 0 bases, in that order; junction bases with no gene match: 6. CDR3 size: 17 residues. Written as DNA, the CDR3 is TGTGCCAGCAGTTTACAGGAAAGCGGGAGCTCCTACAATGAGCAGTTCTTC. Translating it yields CASSLQESGSSYNEQFF.

The sample holds many counts of this clonotype. The chain links TRBV7-9 to TRBJ2-3; TRBD2 aligns across 7 bases. Looked up from germline, CDR1 is SEHNR and CDR2 is FQNEAQ (reference sequence). The trim removed 1 base at V and 0 bases at J, leaving 1 base unmatched. The CDR3 is 15 residues long. CDR3 region: CASSLVLASTDTQYF. The CDR3 nucleotides are TGTGCCAGCAGCTTAGTACTAGCGAGCACAGATACGCAGTATTTT. The full variable domain, completed using reference TRBV7-9 and TRBJ2-3, is DTGVSQNPRHKITKRGQNVTFRCDPISEHNRLYWYRQTLGQGPEFLTYFQNEAQLEKSRLLSDRFSAERPKGSFSTLEIQRTEQGDSAMYLCASSLVLASTDTQYFGPGTRLTVL.